Listed below are T cell receptor beta chains from one sample, sequenced in a study of early T cells in non-severe SARS-CoV-2 infection. TCRdb re-analysed the 5' RACE reads in MiXCR, keeping a single row per CDR3 protein. Seen here are some 64,000 distinct CDR3 sequences, 11% observed once, and the top ten hold about 1.5%. The sequencing input was whole blood. The source of these receptors is an adult who was a healthcare worker with PCR-confirmed SARS-CoV-2 infection or an uninfected control (not recorded which). Both conserved end residues are part of each CDR3. The D gene is left open where the match is weak. Size tells how often a clone was seen (once, few, many) or the class of an expanded clone, and some rows leave it out.

length,D,J,size,V,CDR3,DNA
16,TRBD1,TRBJ2-7,-,TRBV20-1,CSARDRGDRVLFEQYF,TGCAGTGCTAGAGATCGAGGGGACAGGGTTTTGTTCGAGCAGTACTTC
14,-,TRBJ1-5,many,TRBV6-1,CASSEGASGQPQHF,TGTGCCAGCAGTGAAGGCGCCTCAGGGCAGCCCCAGCATTTT
14,-,TRBJ2-7,few,TRBV11-2,CASSSRAGTYEQYF,TGTGCCAGCAGCTCAAGGGCCGGGACGTACGAGCAGTACTTC
16,TRBD2,TRBJ2-5,-,TRBV7-6,CASSGWGGRGQETQYF,TGTGCCAGCAGCGGCTGGGGCGGGAGGGGACAAGAGACCCAGTACTTC
14,-,TRBJ2-1,many,TRBV7-2,CASSFIWGDGEQFF,TGTGCCAGCAGCTTTATCTGGGGGGACGGTGAGCAGTTCTTC
15,-,TRBJ2-1,many,TRBV9,CASSVATGTYYEQFF,TGTGCCAGCAGCGTAGCTACGGGGACGTATTACGAGCAGTTCTTC
14,-,TRBJ1-1,many,TRBV2,CASRTGHMNTEAFF,TGTGCCAGCAGGACAGGCCACATGAACACTGAAGCTTTCTTT
15,-,TRBJ2-7,few,TRBV20-1,CSARAETGKVYEQYF,TGCAGTGCTAGAGCGGAGACAGGTAAAGTCTACGAGCAGTACTTC
13,TRBD1,TRBJ1-6,few,TRBV29-1,CSVGQGAGSPLHF,TGCAGCGTAGGACAGGGGGCAGGTTCACCCCTCCACTTT
15,-,TRBJ2-1,few,TRBV6-2/TRBV6-3,CASSYGDVGTLEQFF,TGTGCCAGCAGTTACGGGGACGTAGGTACACTTGAGCAGTTCTTC
14,TRBD2,TRBJ2-5,-,TRBV20-1,CSARGTSAQETQYF,TGCAGTGCTAGAGGGACTAGCGCCCAAGAGACCCAGTACTTC
16,-,TRBJ2-3,many,TRBV7-9,CASRLKVGGPSDTQYF,TGTGCCAGCAGGTTAAAGGTGGGGGGGCCATCAGATACGCAGTATTTT
16,-,TRBJ1-5,few,TRBV21-1,CASSSFGTGENQPQHF,TGTGCCAGCAGCTCCTTTGGGACAGGTGAAAATCAGCCCCAGCATTTT
17,TRBD1,TRBJ1-5,many,TRBV20-1,CSAFNRGRRVSNQPQHF,TGCAGTGCTTTTAATAGGGGGCGGCGCGTGAGCAATCAGCCCCAGCATTTT
14,-,TRBJ1-5,many,TRBV7-2,CASTGRVSNQPQHF,TGTGCCAGCACCGGACGGGTTAGCAATCAGCCCCAGCATTTT
17,-,TRBJ2-2,many,TRBV7-6,CASSLGGGAEGTGELFF,TGTGCCAGCAGCTTAGGCGGCGGCGCCGAAGGGACCGGGGAGCTGTTTTTT
12,-,TRBJ2-7,many,TRBV30,CATRWGSYEQYF,TGTGCCACAAGGTGGGGGAGCTACGAGCAGTACTTC
12,-,TRBJ1-1,many,TRBV7-9,CASSKPGAEAFF,TGTGCCAGCAGCAAACCGGGTGCTGAAGCTTTCTTT